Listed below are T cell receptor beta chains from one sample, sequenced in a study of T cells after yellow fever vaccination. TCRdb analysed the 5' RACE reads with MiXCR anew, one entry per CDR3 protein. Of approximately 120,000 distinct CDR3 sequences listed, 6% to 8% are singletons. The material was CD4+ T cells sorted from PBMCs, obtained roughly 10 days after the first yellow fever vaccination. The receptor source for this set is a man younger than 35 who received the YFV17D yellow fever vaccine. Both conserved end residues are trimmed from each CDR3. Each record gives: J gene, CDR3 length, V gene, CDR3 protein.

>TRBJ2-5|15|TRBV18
ASSPAGTLTSQETQY
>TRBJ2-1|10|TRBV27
ASCTRGDEQF
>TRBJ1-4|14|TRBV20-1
SARDPRGGINEKLF
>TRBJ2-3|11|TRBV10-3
ASSYGATDTQY
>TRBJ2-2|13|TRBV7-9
ASSFSMINTGELF
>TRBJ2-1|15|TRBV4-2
ASSQAVSAISYNEQF
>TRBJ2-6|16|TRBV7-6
ASSLVPGTGAGANVLT
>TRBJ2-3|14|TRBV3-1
ASSPPPTRGTDTQY
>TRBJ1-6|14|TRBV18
ASSQAGVAGNSPLH
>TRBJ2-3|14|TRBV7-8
ASSPHRGRSTDTQY
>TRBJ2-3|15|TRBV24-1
ATSDPPGLAGTDTQY
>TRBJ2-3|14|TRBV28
ASNSLGVFRADTQY
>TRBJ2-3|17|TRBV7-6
ASSQRGWRRTPGTDTQY
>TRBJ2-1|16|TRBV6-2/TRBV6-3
ASTSSQGILIVYNEQF
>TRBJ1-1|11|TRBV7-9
ASSRQGGGEAF
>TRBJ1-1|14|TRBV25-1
ASSRDSGTMGTEAF
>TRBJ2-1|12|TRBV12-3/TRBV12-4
ASSSFGGDNEQF
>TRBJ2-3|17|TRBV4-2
ASSRPGTDTLLARGTQY
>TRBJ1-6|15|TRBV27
ASSLGFRGRANSPLH
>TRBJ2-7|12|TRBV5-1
ASSFRQGTYEQY
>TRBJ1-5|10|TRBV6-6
ASTHQGQPQH
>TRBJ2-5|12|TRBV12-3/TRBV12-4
ASRQGAGSETQY
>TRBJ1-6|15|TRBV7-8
ASSPRGASSYNSPLH
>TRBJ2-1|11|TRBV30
AWTRTEGNEQF
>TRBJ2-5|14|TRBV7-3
ASSLRGGGVKETQY
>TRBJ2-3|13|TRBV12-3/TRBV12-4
ASSFGTSGTDTQY